This T cell receptor beta chain appears in the sequencing data of a study of blood T cells in healthy people across ages. Findings and limits, study-wide: Naive and antigen-experienced cells could not be conclusively compared, given unsorted PBMCs. Because donor CMV status was unknown, expanded clonotype changes were possibly confounded. In these data, TCR beta diversity tracked strongly with naive T cell percentage.

Germline V gene sequence: CDR1 SGDLS, CDR2 YYNGEE. V lost 6 bases to trimming and J lost 4 bases; unmatched junction nucleotides: 5. This CDR3 contains 14 residues. In regard to this clonotype: Its antigen is unidentified.

A J-beta primer mix and a sample-barcoded 5' primer were used in a second PCR of about 7 to 12 cycles. Each CDR3 protein gets one entry after TCRdb re-called the 5' RACE reads with MiXCR. This table holds 500,000 to 550,000 distinct CDR3 sequences, more than 20% found once. These data were also filed under a second study, of T cells of mothers and their children. That paper states: Sample barcodes and 2-4 random nucleotides came from the second PCR's M1S primer.

The sequence was collected from a boy aged 5-17 years in good health. This rearrangement joins TRBV9 to TRBJ2-5; 11 bases line up with TRBD1. The sequencing sample was made of blood. As DNA, the CDR3 is TGTGCCAGCACCTCCGGGACAGGGGGAGAGACCCAGTACTTC. Encoded protein: CASTSGTGGETQYF.